The 6 T cell receptor beta chains listed next were all sequenced from one sample in a study of somatic reversion in DOCK8 deficiency. From roughly 0.095 ug genomic DNA, TRB libraries were made by one-step EuroClonality-NGS amplicon PCR. One entry per CDR3 protein results from TCRdb running MiXCR on the multiplex PCR reads. The repertoire has roughly 4,100 distinct CDR3 sequences, around 25% of them found once; the top ten carry roughly a tenth. Sequencing input: peripheral blood. Receptors were obtained from a human donor in good health.

A few counts support this clonotype. The chain carries TRBV5-4 and TRBJ1-1; 11 positions match TRBD1. Trimming cost V 4 bases and J 3 bases; bases outside gene matches: 2. The CDR3 totals 14 residues. The V gene's germline CDR1 is SGHNT and CDR2 YYREEE (reference sequence). The CDR3 here is CASSAGQGDTEAFF. CDR3 sequence (DNA): TGTGCCAGCAGCGCGGGACAGGGGGACACTGAAGCTTTCTTT.

The chain joins TRBV3-1 to TRBJ1-4; the match to TRBD1 covers 12 bases. Germline lookup yields CDR1 LGHDT and CDR2 YNNKEL (reference sequence). The CDR3 covers 17 residues. V lost 4 bases to trimming and J lost 8 bases; unmatched junction nucleotides: 11. CDR3 region: CASSPSGTGGAGEKLFF. For the CDR3, the DNA is TGTGCCAGCAGCCCCTCCGGGACAGGGGGCGCCGGGGAAAAACTGTTTTTT.

By its share, this clonotype is medium-sized. The chain links TRBV19 to TRBJ1-4, with 8 positions matching TRBD1. Trimming removed 7 bases from V and 4 bases from J; junction bases left unmatched: 14. This CDR3 is 17 amino acids long. The germline V gene encodes CDR1 LNHDA and CDR2 SQIVND (reference sequence). In DNA form, the CDR3 reads TGTGCCAGTATGATGTCAACTTGGGACAGGCGTAATGAAAAACTGTTTTTT. Its protein is CASMMSTWDRRNEKLFF. Based on the CDR3 plus reference TRBV19 and TRBJ1-4, the full variable domain is DGGITQSPKYLFRKEGQNVTLSCEQNLNHDAMYWYRQDPGQGLRLIYYSQIVNDFQKGDIAEGYSVSREKKESFPLTVTSAQKNPTAFYLCASMMSTWDRRNEKLFFGSGTQLSVL.

This clonotype is medium-sized (0.01 to 0.1%) by share. The chain joins TRBV12-3 or TRBV12-4 to TRBJ2-7; D is unclear. The CDR3 is 15 amino acids. V was trimmed by 3 bases and J by 3 bases, leaving 15 bases between them. The CDR3 reads CASSFFPGSIYEQYF. The DNA of the CDR3 is TGTGCCAGCAGTTTCTTCCCGGGTTCCATCTACGAGCAGTACTTC.

This clonotype showed up just a few times. The V gene is TRBV20-1, the J gene TRBJ2-7; D uncertain. Germline values: CDR1 DFQATT, CDR2 SNEGSKA (reference sequence). There are 13 residues in the CDR3. The CDR3, as DNA: TGCAGCGCAAGACACCATACGTCCTACGAGCAGTACTTC. The encoded protein is CSARHHTSYEQYF.

V is TRBV7-2 and J is TRBJ2-7; weak D call: TRBD2 (6 bases). This CDR3 spans 16 amino acids. Trimming pared 0 bases from V and 0 bases from J, leaving 12 bases between. Per germline, CDR1 SGHTA and CDR2 FQGNSA. The CDR3 nucleotides read TGTGCCAGCAGCTTAGCTGGGGGGTCAAGCTCCTACGAGCAGTACTTC. Translated: CASSLAGGSSSYEQYF.